Reported below is one TCR beta chain. Its antigen remains unidentified. This entry belongs to a study of identical twins. In TCRdb, the 5' RACE reads were re-called with MiXCR into one record per CDR3 protein. The sample includes 420,000 or so distinct CDR3 sequences, around a sixth of them seen just once. Germline-derived CDR1 and CDR2 are SGHKS and YYEKEE (reference sequence). The CDR3 covers 14 residues. The V segment lost 3 bases and the J segment 8 bases; nucleotides outside the gene matches: 6. Study-wide results and caveats: Out-of-frame alpha sequences common to twins were enriched for low generation probability.

The chain has TRBV5-5 and TRBJ2-1, with 9 bases fitting TRBD1. What was sequenced was naive T cells sorted from blood. The TCR originated in a man aged 45-65 years in good health. Here the CDR3 reads CASSWGTGKDEQFF. CDR3 nucleotides: TGTGCCAGCAGCTGGGGGACAGGGAAGGATGAGCAGTTCTTC.